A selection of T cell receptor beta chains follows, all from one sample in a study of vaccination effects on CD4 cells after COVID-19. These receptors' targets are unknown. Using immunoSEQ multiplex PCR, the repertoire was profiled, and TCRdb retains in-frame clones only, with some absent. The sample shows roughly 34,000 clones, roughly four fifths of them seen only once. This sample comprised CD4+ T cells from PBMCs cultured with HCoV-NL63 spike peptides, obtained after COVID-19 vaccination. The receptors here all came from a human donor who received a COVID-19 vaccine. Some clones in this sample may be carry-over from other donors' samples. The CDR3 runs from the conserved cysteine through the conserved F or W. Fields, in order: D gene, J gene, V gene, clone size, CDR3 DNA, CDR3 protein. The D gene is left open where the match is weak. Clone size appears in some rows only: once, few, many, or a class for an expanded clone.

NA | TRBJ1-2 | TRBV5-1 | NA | TGCGCCAGCAGCTTGGATGGGGCCTTGAACTATGGCTACACCTTC | CASSLDGALNYGYTF
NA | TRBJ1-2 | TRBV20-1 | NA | TGCAGTGCTAGAAACTATGGCTACACCTTC | CSARNYGYTF
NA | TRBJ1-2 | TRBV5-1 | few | TGCGCCAGCAGGAGTGGTCAGCTAACAGGCCCGTATGGCTACACCTTC | CASRSGQLTGPYGYTF
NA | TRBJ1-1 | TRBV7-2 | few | TGTGCCAGCAGCTTAGTGGGTTTGGGGCTCCGTGAAGCTTTCTTT | CASSLVGLGLREAFF
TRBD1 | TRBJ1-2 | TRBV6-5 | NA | TGTGCCAGCAGTAACGACAGGGGGTTGGGGAATGGCTACACCTTC | CASSNDRGLGNGYTF
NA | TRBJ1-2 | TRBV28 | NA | TGTGCCAGCAGTACCCCAGGATCCCCCGTTGGCTACACCTTC | CASSTPGSPVGYTF
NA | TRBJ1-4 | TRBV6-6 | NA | TGTGCCAGCAGTTGGGGGGCGAGCAGGGGTGAAAAACTGTTTTTT | CASSWGASRGEKLFF
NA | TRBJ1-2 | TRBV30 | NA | TGTGCCTGGAGTGTAGAGGCTAACTATGGCTACACCTTC | CAWSVEANYGYTF
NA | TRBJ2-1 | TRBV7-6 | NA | TGTGCCAGCAGCTTAGCGCCGAGCTCCTACAATGAGCAGTTCTTC | CASSLAPSSYNEQFF
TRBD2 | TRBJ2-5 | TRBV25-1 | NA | TGTGCCAGCCGGAGCGGGGGGGAGACCCAGTACTTC | CASRSGGETQYF
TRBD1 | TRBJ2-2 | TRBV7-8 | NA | TGTGCCAGCAGCTCCGGGACAGGAGTCACCGGGGAGCTGTTTTTT | CASSSGTGVTGELFF
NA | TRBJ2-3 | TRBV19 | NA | TGTGCCAGTAGTATTCTCGCTCAGGGTACGCAGTATTTT | CASSILAQGTQYF
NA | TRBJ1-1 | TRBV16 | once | TGTGCCAGCAGCCATGGACGCCTTCAGGAAGCTTTCTTT | CASSHGRLQEAFF
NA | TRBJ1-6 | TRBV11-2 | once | TGTGCCAGCAGCGAACAGGTGGGGAAATGGGCCCTCCACTTT | CASSEQVGKWALHF
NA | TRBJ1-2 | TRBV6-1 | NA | TGTGCCAGCAGTGAAGCAGGGAATGGCTACACCTTC | CASSEAGNGYTF
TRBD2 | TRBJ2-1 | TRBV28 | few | TGTGCCAGCAGGGAGCGGGGGGGCGGAGCCTACAATGAGCAGTTCTTC | CASRERGGGAYNEQFF
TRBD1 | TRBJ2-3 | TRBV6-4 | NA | TGTGCCAGCAGTAAAACAGGGGGGACAGATACGCAGTATTTT | CASSKTGGTDTQYF
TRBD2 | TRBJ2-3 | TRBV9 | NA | TGTGCCAGCAGCCTAGCGGGTGGCGATATCACAGATACGCAGTATTTT | CASSLAGGDITDTQYF
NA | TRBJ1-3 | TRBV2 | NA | TGTGCCAGGGGGACACCCTCTGGAAACACCATATATTTT | CARGTPSGNTIYF
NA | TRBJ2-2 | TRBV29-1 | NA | TGCAGCGTTGGTCGGTCGAACACCGGGGAGCTGTTTTTT | CSVGRSNTGELFF
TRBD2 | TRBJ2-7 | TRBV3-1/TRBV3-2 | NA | TGTGCCAGCAGCCAAGTGTACCGTAGTAGCGGGCGCTTCTACGAGCAGTACTTC | CASSQVYRSSGRFYEQYF
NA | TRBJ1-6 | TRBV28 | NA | TGTGCCGCAGGCCCGTCCTATAATTCACCCCTCCACTTT | CAAGPSYNSPLHF
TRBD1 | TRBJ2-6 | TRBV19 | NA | TGTGCCAGTAGTATACAGGGGGCATTCTCTGGGGCCAACGTCCTGACTTTC | CASSIQGAFSGANVLTF
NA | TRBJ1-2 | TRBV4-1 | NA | TGCGCCAGCAGCCAAGATGGCGGCGGAATCTATGGCTACACCTTC | CASSQDGGGIYGYTF
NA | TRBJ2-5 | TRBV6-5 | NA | TGTGCCAGCAGTTACGGACCGACCCAAGAGACCCAGTACTTC | CASSYGPTQETQYF
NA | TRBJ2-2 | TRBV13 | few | TGTGCCAGCAGCTTAGGCCACCGGGACATTTACACCGGGGAGCTGTTTTTT | CASSLGHRDIYTGELFF
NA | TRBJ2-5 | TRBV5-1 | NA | TGCGCCAGCAGCTTGGCAGGCAGTGGGGAGACCCAGTACTTC | CASSLAGSGETQYF
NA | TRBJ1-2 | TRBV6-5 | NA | TGTGCCAGCAGTTACTTGGGGCACAGCGGCTACACCTTC | CASSYLGHSGYTF
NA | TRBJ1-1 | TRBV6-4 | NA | TGTGCCAGCAGTGTGTCACAGGGAGGGAACACTGAAGCTTTCTTT | CASSVSQGGNTEAFF
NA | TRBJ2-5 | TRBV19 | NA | TGTGCCAGTAGTAGCAGGAACCAAGAGACCCAGTACTTC | CASSSRNQETQYF
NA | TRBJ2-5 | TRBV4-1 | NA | TGCGCCAGCAGCCAAGATTCATTGGGGACCCAGTACTTC | CASSQDSLGTQYF
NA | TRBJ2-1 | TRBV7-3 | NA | TGTGCCAGCAGCTTAAAGCGCGATCAAGAGCAGTTCTTC | CASSLKRDQEQFF
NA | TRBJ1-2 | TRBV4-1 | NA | TGCGCCAGCAGCCAGGACAATTCGGGACGGCGCTATGGCTACACCTTC | CASSQDNSGRRYGYTF
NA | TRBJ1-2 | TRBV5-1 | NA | TGCGCCAGCAGCCCTCAGCCAGGGTTAAACTATGGCTACACCTTC | CASSPQPGLNYGYTF
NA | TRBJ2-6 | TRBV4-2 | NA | TGTGCCAGCAGCCAAGTCGGTGAGAATGGGGCCAACGTCCTGACTTTC | CASSQVGENGANVLTF
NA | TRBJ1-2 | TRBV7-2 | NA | TGTGCCAGCAGCACCCTCAGCCCAGGCTATGGCTACACCTTC | CASSTLSPGYGYTF
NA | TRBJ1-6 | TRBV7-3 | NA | TGTGCCAGCAGCCATGCAGGGGCGAATTCACCCCTCCACTTT | CASSHAGANSPLHF
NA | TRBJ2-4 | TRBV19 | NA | TGTGCCAGTAGCCTCGCCAGGGGCAAAAACATTCAGTACTTC | CASSLARGKNIQYF
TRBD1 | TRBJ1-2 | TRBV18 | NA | TGTGCCAGCTCACCGGGACAGGGGGCTGACTATGGCTACACCTTC | CASSPGQGADYGYTF
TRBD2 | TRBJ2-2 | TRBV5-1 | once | TGCGCCAGCAGCCGTACTAGCGGGAACACCGGGGAGCTGTTTTTT | CASSRTSGNTGELFF
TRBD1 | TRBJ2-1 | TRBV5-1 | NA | TGCGCCAGCAGCTTGAGCCAGGGGGCCTACAATGAGCAGTTCTTC | CASSLSQGAYNEQFF
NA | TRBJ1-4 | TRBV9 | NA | TGTGCCAGCAGCGTAGCGGCAGACAGAAGCCCTTTTGGGTCGGGGAAACTGTTTTTT | CASSVAADRSPFGSGKLFF
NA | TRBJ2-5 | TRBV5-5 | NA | TGTGCCAGCAGCTTTGGGATGGAGACCCAGTACTTC | CASSFGMETQYF
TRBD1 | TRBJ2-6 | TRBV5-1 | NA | TGCGCCAGCAGTCGGACAGGGGCAGCTGGGGCCAACGTCCTGACTTTC | CASSRTGAAGANVLTF
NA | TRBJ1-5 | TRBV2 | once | TGTGCCAGCAGTGGGCAGGGGCTAGGTCAGCCCCAGCATTTT | CASSGQGLGQPQHF
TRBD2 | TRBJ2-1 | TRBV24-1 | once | TGTGCCACCGGAGCGGGGGTAAACCTGAATGAGCAGTTCTTC | CATGAGVNLNEQFF
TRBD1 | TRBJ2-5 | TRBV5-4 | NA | TGTGCCAGCAGCGCCACAGGGGGCGAGGGGACCCAGTACTTC | CASSATGGEGTQYF
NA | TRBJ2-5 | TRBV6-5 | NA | TGTGCCAGCAGGATTTCAGGGGTCCCAGAGGGTAATCAGTACTTC | CASRISGVPEGNQYF
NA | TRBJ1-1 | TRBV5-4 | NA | TGTGCCAGCAGCTTGGGGGCAGGGAACACTGAAGCTTTCTTT | CASSLGAGNTEAFF
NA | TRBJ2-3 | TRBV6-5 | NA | TGTGCCAGCAGTTCGAGAGTCGATACGCAGTATTTT | CASSSRVDTQYF
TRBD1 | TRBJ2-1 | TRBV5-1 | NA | TGCGCCAGCAGCCGAAACAGGGGGCTCGTGGGAGATGAGCAGTTCTTC | CASSRNRGLVGDEQFF
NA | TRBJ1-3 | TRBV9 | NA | TGTGCCAGCAACCATATTCGGGGCATATATTTT | CASNHIRGIYF
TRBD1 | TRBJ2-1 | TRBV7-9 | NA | TGTGCCAGCAGCCCACGACAGGGGGCCCATGAGCAGTTCTTC | CASSPRQGAHEQFF
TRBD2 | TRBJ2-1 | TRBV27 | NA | TGTGCCAGCAGAATCACTAGCGGGGCTTACAATGAGCAGTTCTTC | CASRITSGAYNEQFF
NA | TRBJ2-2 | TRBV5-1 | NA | TGCGCCAGCAGCTTGATCCCGAACACCGGGGAGCTGTTTTTT | CASSLIPNTGELFF
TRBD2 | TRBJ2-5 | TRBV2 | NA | TGTGCCAGCAGCCAGCAAGCGGGGGGGCTGGGGGAGACCCAGTACTTC | CASSQQAGGLGETQYF
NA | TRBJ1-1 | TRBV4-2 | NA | TGTGCCAGCAGCCGGGCGGGTGATGAAGGAACCACTGAAGCTTTCTTT | CASSRAGDEGTTEAFF